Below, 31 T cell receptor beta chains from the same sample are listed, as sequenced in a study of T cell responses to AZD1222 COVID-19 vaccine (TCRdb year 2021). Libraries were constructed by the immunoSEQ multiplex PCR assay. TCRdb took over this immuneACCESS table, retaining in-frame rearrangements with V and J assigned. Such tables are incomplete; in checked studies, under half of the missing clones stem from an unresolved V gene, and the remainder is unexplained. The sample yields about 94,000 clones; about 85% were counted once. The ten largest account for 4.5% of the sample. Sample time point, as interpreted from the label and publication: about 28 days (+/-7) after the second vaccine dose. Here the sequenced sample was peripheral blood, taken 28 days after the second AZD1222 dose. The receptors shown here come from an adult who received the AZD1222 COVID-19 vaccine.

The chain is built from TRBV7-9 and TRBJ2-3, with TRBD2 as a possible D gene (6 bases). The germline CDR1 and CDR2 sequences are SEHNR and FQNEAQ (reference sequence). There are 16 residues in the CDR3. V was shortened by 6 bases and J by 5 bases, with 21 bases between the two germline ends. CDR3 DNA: TGTGCCAGCAGTACCGATACGGGGGTGCCCCGAGATACGCAGTATTTT. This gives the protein CASSTDTGVPRDTQYF.

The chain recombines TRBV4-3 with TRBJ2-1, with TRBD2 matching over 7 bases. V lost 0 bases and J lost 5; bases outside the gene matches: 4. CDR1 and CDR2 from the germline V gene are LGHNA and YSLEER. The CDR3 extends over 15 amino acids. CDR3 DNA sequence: TGCGCCAGCAGCCAAGATAGCGGGTGGGACAATGAGCAGTTCTTC. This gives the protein CASSQDSGWDNEQFF.

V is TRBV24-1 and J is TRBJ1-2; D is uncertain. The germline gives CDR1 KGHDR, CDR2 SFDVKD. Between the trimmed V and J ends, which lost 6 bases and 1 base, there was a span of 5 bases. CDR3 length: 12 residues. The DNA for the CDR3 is TGTGCCACCAGTCGGGTTAACTATGGCTACACCTTC. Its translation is CATSRVNYGYTF.

This CDR3 is CASSQGSYEQYF. DNA of the CDR3: TGTGCCAGCAGCCAAGGTTCCTACGAGCAGTACTTC. The chain couples TRBV3-1 (or the pseudogene TRBV3-2) to TRBJ2-7; D ambiguous. The germline V gene encodes CDR1 LGHDT and CDR2 YNNKEL (reference sequence). Trimming took 1 base from V and 1 from J, leaving 2 bases between them. The CDR3 runs to 12 residues.

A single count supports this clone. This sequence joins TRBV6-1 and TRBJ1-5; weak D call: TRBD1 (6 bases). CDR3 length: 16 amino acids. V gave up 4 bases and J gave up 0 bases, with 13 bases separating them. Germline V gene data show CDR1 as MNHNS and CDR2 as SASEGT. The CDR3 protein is CASSGQAYYSNQPQHF. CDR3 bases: TGTGCCAGCAGTGGACAGGCGTACTATAGCAATCAGCCCCAGCATTTT.

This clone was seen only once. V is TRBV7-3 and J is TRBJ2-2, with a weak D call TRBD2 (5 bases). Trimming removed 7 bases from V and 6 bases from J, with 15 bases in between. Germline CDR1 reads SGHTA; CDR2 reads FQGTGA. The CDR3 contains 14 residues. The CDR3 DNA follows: TGTGCCAGCAAAGGGAGTGCGGGCGCCGGGGAGCTGTTTTTT. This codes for CASKGSAGAGELFF.

The chain's CDR3 is CASSPGPQGNSPLHF. The CDR3 bases are TGTGCCAGCAGCCCGGGTCCTCAGGGGAATTCACCCCTCCACTTT. V and J are TRBV27 and TRBJ1-6, with D maybe TRBD1 (6 bases). V was shortened by 6 bases and J by 7 bases, with 16 bases between the two germline ends. The CDR3 has 15 residues. Germline lookup yields CDR1 MNHEY and CDR2 SMNVEV (reference sequence).

CDR3 in DNA: TGTGCCAGCAGCTTGGGGTTCTCCTACGAGCAGTACTTC. It codes for CASSLGFSYEQYF. The V call is TRBV5-5, the J call TRBJ2-7, with D uncertain. The CDR3 totals 13 residues. CDR1 SGHKS and CDR2 YYEKEE come from the germline V gene (reference sequence). Trimming took 0 bases from V and 0 from J, leaving 4 bases between them.

The CDR3 nucleotides read TGTGCCAGCGGCCATTGGGGAGGGCTTAAAAACGAGCAGTACTTC. As protein: CASGHWGGLKNEQYF. This chain uses TRBV6-6 with TRBJ2-7; TRBD2 matches at 7 bases. Trimming cost V 8 bases and J 5 bases; bases outside gene matches: 15. The CDR3 covers 15 residues. Germline V lookup: CDR1 MNHNY, CDR2 SVGAGI (reference sequence).

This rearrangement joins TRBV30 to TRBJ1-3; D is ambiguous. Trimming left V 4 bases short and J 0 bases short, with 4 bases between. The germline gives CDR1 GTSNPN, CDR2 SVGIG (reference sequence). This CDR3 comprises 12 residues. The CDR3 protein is CAWIDSGNTIYF. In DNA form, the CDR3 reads TGTGCCTGGATTGACTCTGGAAACACCATATATTTT. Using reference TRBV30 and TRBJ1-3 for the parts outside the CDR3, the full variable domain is SQTIHQWPATLVQPVGSPLSLECTVEGTSNPNLYWYRQAAGRGLQLLFYSVGIGQISSEVPQNLSASRPQDRQFILSSKKLLLSDSGFYLCAWIDSGNTIYFGEGSWLTVV.

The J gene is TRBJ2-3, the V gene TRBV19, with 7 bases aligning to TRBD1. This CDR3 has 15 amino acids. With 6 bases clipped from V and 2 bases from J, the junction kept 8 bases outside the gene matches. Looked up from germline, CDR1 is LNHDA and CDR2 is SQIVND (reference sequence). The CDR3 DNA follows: TGTGCCAGTAGCCCCATGGACAGGAACACAGATACGCAGTATTTT. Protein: CASSPMDRNTDTQYF.

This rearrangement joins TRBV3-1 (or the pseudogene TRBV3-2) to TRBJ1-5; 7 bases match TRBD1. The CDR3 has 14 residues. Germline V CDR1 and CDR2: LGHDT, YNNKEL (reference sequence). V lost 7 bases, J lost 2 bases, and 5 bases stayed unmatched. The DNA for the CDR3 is TGTGCCAGCACCCAGGGGGGAGGCAATCAGCCCCAGCATTTT. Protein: CASTQGGGNQPQHF.

CDR3 coding DNA: TGTGCCAGTAGTATGATCGGACAGGGCGACAATGAGCAGTTCTTC. It codes for CASSMIGQGDNEQFF. The gene calls are TRBV19 and TRBJ2-1; 8 bases map to TRBD1. Looked up from germline, CDR1 is LNHDA and CDR2 is SQIVND (reference sequence). This CDR3 region has 15 residues. V lost 3 bases to trimming and J lost 5 bases; unmatched junction nucleotides: 6.

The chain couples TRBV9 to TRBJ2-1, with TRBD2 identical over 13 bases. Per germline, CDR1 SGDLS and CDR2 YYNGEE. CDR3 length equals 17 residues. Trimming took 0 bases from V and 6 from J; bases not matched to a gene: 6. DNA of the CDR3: TGTGCCAGCAGCGTAGCTCCAACTAGCGGGAGGGCCAATGAGCAGTTCTTC. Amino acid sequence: CASSVAPTSGRANEQFF.

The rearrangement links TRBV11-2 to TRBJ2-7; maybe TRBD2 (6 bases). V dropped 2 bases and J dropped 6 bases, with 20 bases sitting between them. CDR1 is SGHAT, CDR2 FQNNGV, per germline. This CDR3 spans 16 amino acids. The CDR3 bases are TGTGCCAGCAGCTTATCCCCGGCGGGAACTGCCGGCGAGCAGTACTTC. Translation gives CASSLSPAGTAGEQYF.

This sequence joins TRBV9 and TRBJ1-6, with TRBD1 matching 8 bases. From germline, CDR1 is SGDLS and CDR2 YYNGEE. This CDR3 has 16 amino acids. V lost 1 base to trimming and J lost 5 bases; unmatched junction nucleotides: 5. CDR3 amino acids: CASSVLSGGNNSPLHF. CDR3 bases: TGTGCCAGCAGCGTACTATCAGGGGGCAATAATTCACCCCTCCACTTT.

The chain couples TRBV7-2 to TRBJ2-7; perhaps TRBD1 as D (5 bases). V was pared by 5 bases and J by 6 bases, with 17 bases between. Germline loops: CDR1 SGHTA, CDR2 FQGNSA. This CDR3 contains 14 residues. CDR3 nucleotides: TGTGCCAGCAGCGTAGGGGTCACCGGTGGCGAGCAGTACTTC. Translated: CASSVGVTGGEQYF.

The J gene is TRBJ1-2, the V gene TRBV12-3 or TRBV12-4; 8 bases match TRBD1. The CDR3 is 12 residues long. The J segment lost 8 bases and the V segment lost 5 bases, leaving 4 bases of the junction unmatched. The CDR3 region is CASSRDRSGYTF. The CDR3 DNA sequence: TGTGCCAGCAGTCGGGACAGGTCGGGCTACACCTTC.

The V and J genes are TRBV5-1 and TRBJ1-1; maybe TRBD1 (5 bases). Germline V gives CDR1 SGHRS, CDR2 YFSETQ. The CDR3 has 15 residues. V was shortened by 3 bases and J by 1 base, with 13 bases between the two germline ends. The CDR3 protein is CASSSLGAGNTEAFF. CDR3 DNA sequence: TGCGCCAGCAGCTCCTTAGGGGCGGGGAACACTGAAGCTTTCTTT.

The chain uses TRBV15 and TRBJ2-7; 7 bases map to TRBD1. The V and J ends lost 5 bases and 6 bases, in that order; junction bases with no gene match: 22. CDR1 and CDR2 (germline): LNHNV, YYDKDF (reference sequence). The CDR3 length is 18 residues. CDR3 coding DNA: TGTGCCACCAGCCACCCAATATTAAGGGGGAACAGGGGACCCGAGCAGTACTTC. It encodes CATSHPILRGNRGPEQYF. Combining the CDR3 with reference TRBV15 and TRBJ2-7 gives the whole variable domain DAMVIQNPRYQVTQFGKPVTLSCSQTLNHNVMYWYQQKSSQAPKLLFHYYDKDFNNEADTPDNFQSRRPNTSFCFLDIRSPGLGDTAMYLCATSHPILRGNRGPEQYFGPGTRLTVT.

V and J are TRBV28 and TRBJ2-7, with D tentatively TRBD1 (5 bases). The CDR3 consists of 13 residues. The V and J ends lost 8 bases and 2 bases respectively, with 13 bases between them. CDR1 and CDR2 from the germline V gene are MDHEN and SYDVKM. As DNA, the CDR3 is TGTGCCAGCGGTACCCAGGGCCCCTACGAGCAGTACTTC. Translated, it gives CASGTQGPYEQYF.

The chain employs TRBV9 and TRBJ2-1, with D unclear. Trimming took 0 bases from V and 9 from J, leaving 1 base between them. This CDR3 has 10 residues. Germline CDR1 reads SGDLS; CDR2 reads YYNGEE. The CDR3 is CASSVGEQFF. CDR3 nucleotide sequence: TGTGCCAGCAGCGTAGGTGAGCAGTTCTTC.

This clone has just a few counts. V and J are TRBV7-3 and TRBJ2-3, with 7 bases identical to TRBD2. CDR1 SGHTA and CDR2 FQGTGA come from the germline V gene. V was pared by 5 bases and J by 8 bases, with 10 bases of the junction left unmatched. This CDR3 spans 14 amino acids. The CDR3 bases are TGTGCCAGCAGCCCCGGACTAGATAGCGGTACGCAGTATTTT. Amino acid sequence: CASSPGLDSGTQYF.

The CDR3 region is CASTFGWGGNSPLHF. CDR3 DNA sequence: TGTGCCAGCACCTTTGGTTGGGGGGGGAATTCACCCCTCCACTTT. The rearrangement joins TRBV6-5 to TRBJ1-6; a possible D gene is TRBD1 (5 bases). The CDR3 runs to 15 residues. Germline V CDR1 and CDR2: MNHEY, SVGAGI. Trimming cost V 7 bases and J 7 bases, with 17 bases left between them.

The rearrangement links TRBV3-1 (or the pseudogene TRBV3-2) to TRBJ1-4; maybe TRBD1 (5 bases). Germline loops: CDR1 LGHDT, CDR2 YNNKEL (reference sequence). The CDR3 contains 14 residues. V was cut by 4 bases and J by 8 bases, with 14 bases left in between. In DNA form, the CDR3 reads TGTGCCAGCAGCCTCCTGGGGCCGTCAGAAAAACTGTTTTTT. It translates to CASSLLGPSEKLFF.

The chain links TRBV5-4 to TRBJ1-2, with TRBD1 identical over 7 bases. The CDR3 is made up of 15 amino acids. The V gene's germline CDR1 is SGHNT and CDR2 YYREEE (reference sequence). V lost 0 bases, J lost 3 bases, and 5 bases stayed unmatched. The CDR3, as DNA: TGTGCCAGCAGCTTGGGACAGGGCGACTACTATGGCTACACCTTC. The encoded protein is CASSLGQGDYYGYTF. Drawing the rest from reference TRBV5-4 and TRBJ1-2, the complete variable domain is ETGVTQSPTHLIKTRGQQVTLRCSSQSGHNTVSWYQQALGQGPQFIFQYYREEENGRGNFPPRFSGLQFPNYSSELNVNALELDDSALYLCASSLGQGDYYGYTFGSGTRLTVV.

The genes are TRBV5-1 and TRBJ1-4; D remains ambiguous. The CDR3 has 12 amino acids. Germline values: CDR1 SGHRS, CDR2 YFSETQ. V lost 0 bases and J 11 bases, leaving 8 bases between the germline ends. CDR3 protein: CASSLDRRKLFF. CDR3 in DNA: TGCGCCAGCAGCTTGGACCGGAGGAAACTGTTTTTT. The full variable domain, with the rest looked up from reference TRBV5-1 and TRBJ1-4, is KAGVTQTPRYLIKTRGQQVTLSCSPISGHRSVSWYQQTPGQGLQFLFEYFSETQRNKGNFPGRFSGRQFSNSRSEMNVSTLELGDSALYLCASSLDRRKLFFGSGTQLSVL.

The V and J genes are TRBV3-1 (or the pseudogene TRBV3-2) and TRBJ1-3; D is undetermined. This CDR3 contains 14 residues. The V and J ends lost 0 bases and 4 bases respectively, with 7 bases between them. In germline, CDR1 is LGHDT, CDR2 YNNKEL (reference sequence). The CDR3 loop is CASSQDSRGNTIYF. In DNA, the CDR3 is TGTGCCAGCAGCCAAGACTCCAGGGGAAACACCATATATTTT.

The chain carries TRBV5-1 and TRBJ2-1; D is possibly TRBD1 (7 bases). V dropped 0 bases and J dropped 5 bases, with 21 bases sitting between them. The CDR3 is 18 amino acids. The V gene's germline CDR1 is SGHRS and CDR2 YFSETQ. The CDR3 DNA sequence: TGCGCCAGCAGCTTGGCAGCTGGAGGAGGGGGCATCAACAATGAGCAGTTCTTC. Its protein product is CASSLAAGGGGINNEQFF. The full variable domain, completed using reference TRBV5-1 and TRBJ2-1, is KAGVTQTPRYLIKTRGQQVTLSCSPISGHRSVSWYQQTPGQGLQFLFEYFSETQRNKGNFPGRFSGRQFSNSRSEMNVSTLELGDSALYLCASSLAAGGGGINNEQFFGPGTRLTVL.

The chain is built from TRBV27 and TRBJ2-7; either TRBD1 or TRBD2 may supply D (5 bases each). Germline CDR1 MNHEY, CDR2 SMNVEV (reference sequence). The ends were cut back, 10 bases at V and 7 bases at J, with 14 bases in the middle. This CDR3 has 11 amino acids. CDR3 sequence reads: CATGTVFEQYF. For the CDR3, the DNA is TGTGCCACCGGGACCGTGTTTGAGCAGTACTTC.

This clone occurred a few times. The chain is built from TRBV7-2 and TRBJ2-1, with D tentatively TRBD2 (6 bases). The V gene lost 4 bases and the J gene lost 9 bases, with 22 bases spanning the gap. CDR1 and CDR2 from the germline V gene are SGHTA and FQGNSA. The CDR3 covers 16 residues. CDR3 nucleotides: TGTGCCAGCAGCTCACTTGGCGGGGCCATCGTCGGTGAGCAGTTCTTC. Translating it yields CASSSLGGAIVGEQFF.